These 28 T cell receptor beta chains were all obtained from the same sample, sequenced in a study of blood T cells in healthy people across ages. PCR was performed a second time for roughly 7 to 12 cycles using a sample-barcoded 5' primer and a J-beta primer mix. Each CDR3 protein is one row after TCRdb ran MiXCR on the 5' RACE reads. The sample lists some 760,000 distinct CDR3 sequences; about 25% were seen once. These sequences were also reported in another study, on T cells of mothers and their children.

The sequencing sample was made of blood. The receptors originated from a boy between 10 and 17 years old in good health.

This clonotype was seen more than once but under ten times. In DNA, the CDR3 is TGTGCCAGCAGTCCCCCGGGGGCGGGGGGACCTTACGAGCAGTACTTC. Its protein is CASSPPGAGGPYEQYF. The chain employs TRBV12-3 or TRBV12-4 and TRBJ2-7, with 8 bases matching TRBD2. The junction had 13 bases not matched to a gene; V was cut back by 5 bases and J by 4 bases. The CDR3 has 16 amino acids.

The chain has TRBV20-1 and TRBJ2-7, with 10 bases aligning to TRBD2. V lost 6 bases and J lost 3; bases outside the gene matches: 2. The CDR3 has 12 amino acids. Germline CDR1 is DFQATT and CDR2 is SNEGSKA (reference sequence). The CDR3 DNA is TGCAGTGCAACTAGCGGGATCTACGAGCAGTACTTC. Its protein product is CSATSGIYEQYF.

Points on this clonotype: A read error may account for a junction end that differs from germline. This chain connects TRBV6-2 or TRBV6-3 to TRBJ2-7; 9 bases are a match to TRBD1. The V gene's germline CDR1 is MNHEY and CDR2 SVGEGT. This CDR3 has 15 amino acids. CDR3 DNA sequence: TGTGCCAGCAGCTACTTGGGACAGGGACACTACGAGCAGTACTTC. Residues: CASSYLGQGHYEQYF.

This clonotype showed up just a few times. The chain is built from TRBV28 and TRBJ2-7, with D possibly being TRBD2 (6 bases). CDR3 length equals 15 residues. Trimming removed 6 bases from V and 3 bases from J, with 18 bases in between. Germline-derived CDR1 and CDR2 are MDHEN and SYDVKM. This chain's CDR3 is CASSTPGLGGYEQYF. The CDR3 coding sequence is TGTGCCAGCAGCACCCCGGGACTCGGGGGCTACGAGCAGTACTTC.

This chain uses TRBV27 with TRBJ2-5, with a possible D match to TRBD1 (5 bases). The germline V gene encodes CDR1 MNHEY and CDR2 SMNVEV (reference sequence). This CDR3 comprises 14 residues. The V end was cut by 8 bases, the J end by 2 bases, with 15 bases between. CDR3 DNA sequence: TGTGCCAGCGGGGCGAGCCTGATTCAAGAGACCCAGTACTTC. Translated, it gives CASGASLIQETQYF.

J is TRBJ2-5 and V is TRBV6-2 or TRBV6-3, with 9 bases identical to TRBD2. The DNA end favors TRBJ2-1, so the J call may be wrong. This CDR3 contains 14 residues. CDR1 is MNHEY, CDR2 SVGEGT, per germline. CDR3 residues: CASESGGPPNEQFF. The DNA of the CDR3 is TGTGCCAGCGAGAGCGGGGGGCCCCCCAATGAGCAGTTCTTC.

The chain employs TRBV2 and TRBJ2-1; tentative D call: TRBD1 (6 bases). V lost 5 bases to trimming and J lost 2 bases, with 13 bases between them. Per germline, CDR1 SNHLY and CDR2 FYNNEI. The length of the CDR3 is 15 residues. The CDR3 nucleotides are TGTGCCAGCAGTTTCCAGGACAGCACCTACAATGAGCAGTTCTTC. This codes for CASSFQDSTYNEQFF.

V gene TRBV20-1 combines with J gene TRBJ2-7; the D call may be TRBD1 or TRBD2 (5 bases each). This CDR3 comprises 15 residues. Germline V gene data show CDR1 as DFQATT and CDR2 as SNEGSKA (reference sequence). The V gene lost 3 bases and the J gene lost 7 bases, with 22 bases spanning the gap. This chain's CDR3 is CSARYGTPVGWEQYF. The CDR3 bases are TGCAGTGCTAGGTACGGGACGCCTGTAGGTTGGGAGCAGTACTTC.

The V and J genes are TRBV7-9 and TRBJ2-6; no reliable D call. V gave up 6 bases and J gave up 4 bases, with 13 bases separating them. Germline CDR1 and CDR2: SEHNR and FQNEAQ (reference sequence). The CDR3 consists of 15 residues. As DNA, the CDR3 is TGTGCCAGCAGTTGGGCCACCCCCGGGGCCAACGTCCTGACTTTC. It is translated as CASSWATPGANVLTF. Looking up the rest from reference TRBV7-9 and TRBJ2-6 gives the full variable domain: DTGVSQNPRHKITKRGQNVTFRCDPISEHNRLYWYRQTLGQGPEFLTYFQNEAQLEKSRLLSDRFSAERPKGSFSTLEIQRTEQGDSAMYLCASSWATPGANVLTFGAGSRLTVL.

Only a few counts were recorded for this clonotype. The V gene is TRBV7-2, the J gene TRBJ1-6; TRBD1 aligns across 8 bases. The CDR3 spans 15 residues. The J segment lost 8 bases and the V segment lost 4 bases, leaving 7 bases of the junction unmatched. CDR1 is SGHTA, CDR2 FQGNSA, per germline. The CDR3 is CASSWITGGDSPLHF. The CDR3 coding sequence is TGTGCCAGCAGCTGGATCACAGGGGGGGATTCACCCCTCCACTTT.

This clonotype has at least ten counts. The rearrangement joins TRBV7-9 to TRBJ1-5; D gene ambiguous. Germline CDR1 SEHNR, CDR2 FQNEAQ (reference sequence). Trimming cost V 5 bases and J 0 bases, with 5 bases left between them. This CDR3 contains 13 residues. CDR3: CASSVDSNQPQHF. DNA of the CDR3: TGTGCCAGCAGCGTCGATAGCAATCAGCCCCAGCATTTT.

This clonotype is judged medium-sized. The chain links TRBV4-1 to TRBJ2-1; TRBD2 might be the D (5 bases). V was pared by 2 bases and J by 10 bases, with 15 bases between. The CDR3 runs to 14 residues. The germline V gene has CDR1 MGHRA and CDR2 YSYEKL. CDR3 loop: CASSQYVRGSEQFF. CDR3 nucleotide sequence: TGCGCCAGCAGCCAATATGTGCGTGGGAGCGAGCAGTTCTTC.

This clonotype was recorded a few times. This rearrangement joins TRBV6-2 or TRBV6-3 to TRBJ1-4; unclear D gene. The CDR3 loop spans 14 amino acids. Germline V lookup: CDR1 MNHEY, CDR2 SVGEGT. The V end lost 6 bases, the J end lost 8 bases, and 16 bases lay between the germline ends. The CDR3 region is CASSPPGRSEKLFF. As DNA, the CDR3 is TGTGCCAGCAGCCCCCCTGGACGGAGCGAAAAACTGTTTTTT.

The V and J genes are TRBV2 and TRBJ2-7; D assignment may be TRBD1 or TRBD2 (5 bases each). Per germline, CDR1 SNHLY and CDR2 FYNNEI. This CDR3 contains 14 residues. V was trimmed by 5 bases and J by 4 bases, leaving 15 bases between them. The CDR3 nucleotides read TGTGCCAGCAGTCTCACCGGGACCGAATACGAGCAGTACTTC. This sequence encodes CASSLTGTEYEQYF.

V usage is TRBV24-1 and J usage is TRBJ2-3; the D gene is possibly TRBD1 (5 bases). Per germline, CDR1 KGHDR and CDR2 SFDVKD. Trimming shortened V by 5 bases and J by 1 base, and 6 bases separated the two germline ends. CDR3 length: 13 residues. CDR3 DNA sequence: TGTGCCACCAGTGGACAGCGCACAGATACGCAGTATTTT. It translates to CATSGQRTDTQYF.

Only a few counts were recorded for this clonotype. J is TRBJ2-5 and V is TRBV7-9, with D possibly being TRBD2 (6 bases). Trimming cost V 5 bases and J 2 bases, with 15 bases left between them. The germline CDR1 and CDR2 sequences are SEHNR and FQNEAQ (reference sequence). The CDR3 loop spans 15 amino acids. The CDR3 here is CASSPRDSEQETQYF. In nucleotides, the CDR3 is TGTGCCAGCAGCCCTAGGGACTCCGAACAAGAGACCCAGTACTTC.

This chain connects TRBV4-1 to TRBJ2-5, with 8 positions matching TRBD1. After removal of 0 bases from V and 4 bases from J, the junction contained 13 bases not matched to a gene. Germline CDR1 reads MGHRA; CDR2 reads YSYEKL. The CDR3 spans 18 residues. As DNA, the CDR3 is TGCGCCAGCAGCCAAGATCCCGCAGGGGGCGTATTTGGAGAGACCCAGTACTTC. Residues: CASSQDPAGGVFGETQYF.

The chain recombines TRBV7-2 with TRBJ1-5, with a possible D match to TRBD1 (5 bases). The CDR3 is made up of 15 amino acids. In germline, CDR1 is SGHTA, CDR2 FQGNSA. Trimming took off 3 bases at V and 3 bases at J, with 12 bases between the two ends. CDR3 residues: CASSFSPGNNQPQHF. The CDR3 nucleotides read TGTGCCAGCAGCTTTTCCCCAGGGAACAATCAGCCCCAGCATTTT.

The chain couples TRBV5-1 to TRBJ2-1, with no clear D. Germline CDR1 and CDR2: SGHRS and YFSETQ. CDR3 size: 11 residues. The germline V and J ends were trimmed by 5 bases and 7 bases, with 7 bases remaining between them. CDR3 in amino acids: CASRVGNEQFF. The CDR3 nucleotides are TGCGCCAGCAGGGTCGGGAATGAGCAGTTCTTC.

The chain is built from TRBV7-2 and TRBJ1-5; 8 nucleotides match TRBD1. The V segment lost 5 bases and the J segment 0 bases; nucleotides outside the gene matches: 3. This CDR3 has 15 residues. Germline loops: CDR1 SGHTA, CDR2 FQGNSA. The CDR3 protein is CASSPTGDSNQPQHF. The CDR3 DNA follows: TGTGCCAGCAGCCCGACAGGGGATAGCAATCAGCCCCAGCATTTT.

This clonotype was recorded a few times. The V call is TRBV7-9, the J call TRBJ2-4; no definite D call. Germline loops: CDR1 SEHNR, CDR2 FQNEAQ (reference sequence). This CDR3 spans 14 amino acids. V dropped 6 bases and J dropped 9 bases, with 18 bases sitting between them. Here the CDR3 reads CASSHRQARSIQYF. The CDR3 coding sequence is TGTGCCAGCAGTCATCGACAAGCCCGCAGCATTCAGTACTTC.

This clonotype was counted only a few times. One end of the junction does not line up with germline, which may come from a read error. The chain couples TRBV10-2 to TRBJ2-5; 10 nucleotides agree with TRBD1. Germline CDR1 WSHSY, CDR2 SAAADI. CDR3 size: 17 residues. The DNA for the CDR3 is TGCGCCGGCAGTGAGTCGATCGGGACAGGGGACGAAGAGATCCAGTACTTC. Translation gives CAGSESIGTGDEEIQYF.

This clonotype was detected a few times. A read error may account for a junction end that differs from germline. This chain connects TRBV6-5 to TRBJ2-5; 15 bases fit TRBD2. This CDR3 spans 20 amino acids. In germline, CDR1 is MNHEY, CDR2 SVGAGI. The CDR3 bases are TGTGCCAGCGGTTACCCCGATGGACTAGCGGGAGGGGCAGCGGGCGAGACCCAGTACTTC. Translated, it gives CASGYPDGLAGGAAGETQYF.

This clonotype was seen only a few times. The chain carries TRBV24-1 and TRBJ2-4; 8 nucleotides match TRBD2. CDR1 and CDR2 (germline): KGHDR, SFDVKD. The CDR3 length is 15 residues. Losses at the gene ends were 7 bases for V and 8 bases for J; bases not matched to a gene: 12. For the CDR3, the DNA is TGTGCCACCAGCCACGGGACTAGGTCTTTGGACATTCAGTACTTC. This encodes CATSHGTRSLDIQYF.

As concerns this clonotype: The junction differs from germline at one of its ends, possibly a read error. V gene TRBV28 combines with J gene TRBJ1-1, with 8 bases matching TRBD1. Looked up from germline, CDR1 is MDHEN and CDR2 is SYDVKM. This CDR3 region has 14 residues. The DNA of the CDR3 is TGTGCCGGCAGCCCGACAGGGGAGTCGGCTGAAGCTTTCTTT. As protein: CAGSPTGESAEAFF.

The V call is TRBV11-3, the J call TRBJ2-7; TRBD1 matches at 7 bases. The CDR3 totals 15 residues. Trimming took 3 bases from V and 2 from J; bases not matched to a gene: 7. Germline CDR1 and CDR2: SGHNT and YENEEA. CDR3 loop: CASSFQGGPPYEQYF. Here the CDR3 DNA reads TGTGCCAGCAGCTTCCAAGGGGGCCCCCCCTACGAGCAGTACTTC.

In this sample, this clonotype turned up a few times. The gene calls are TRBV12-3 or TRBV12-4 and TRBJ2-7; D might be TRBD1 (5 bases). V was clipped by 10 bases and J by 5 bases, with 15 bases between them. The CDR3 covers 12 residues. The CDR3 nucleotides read TGTGCCACGAAAGGGGCTAAGCACGAGCAGTACTTC. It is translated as CATKGAKHEQYF.

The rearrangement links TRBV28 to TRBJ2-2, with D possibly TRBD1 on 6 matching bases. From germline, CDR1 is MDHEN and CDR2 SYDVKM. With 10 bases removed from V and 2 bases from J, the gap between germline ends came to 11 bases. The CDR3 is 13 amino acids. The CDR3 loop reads CATRDTNTGELFF. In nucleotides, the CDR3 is TGTGCCACCCGGGACACTAACACCGGGGAGCTGTTTTTT.